Listed here are 29 T cell receptor beta chains from one sample, sequenced in a study of blood T cell repertoires in COVID-19. Measured with immunoSEQ multiplex PCR; TCRdb has only the in-frame clones, and not every one. The profile shows 40,000 or so clones, about 89% of them singletons. Material: peripheral blood. These receptors all come from a woman between 25 and 40 years old in a cohort sampled during active COVID-19.

The chain recombines TRBV6-5 with TRBJ1-1; D uncertain. Trimming pared 5 bases from V and 5 bases from J, leaving 15 bases between. CDR3 length: 14 residues. Per the germline V gene, CDR1 is MNHEY and CDR2 is SVGAGI. The CDR3 spells CASSTRNFGTEAFF. Here the CDR3 DNA reads TGTGCCAGCAGTACACGAAACTTCGGGACTGAAGCTTTCTTT.

J is TRBJ1-1 and V is TRBV6-6; TRBD1 might be the D (6 bases). The length of the CDR3 is 12 residues. Trimming took 7 bases from V and 1 from J, leaving 7 bases between them. Per the germline V gene, CDR1 is MNHNY and CDR2 is SVGAGI (reference sequence). The CDR3 is CASTGANTEAFF. The CDR3 DNA reads as TGTGCCAGCACAGGGGCGAACACTGAAGCTTTCTTT.

The V and J genes are TRBV27 and TRBJ2-1, with TRBD2 matching 9 bases. The J segment lost 8 bases and the V segment lost 4 bases, leaving 21 bases of the junction unmatched. This CDR3 has 19 amino acids. Germline CDR1 reads MNHEY; CDR2 reads SMNVEV (reference sequence). The CDR3 sequence: CASSYKAGGLLNTYHEQFF. The DNA for the CDR3 is TGTGCCAGCAGTTATAAGGCGGGAGGGCTATTAAATACATATCATGAGCAGTTCTTC.

The rearrangement uses TRBV29-1 and TRBJ2-1; TRBD2 aligns across 8 bases. Germline V gene data show CDR1 as SQVTM and CDR2 as ANQGSEA. V trimming: 6 bases; J trimming: 11 bases; junction bases outside the gene matches: 15. This CDR3 is 14 amino acids long. CDR3 sequence: CSVATSSSGRKQFF. The CDR3 region has the DNA TGCAGCGTGGCCACATCCTCTAGCGGGCGTAAGCAGTTCTTC.

This chain links TRBV9 with TRBJ2-7, with 9 bases lining up with TRBD1. V dropped 2 bases and J dropped 5; count of bases not matched to a gene: 2. Germline assignment: CDR1 SGDLS and CDR2 YYNGEE. The CDR3 has 13 residues. The CDR3 loop is CASSVGQGNEQYF. For the CDR3, the DNA is TGTGCCAGCAGCGTCGGACAGGGGAACGAGCAGTACTTC. Supplemented by reference TRBV9 and TRBJ2-7, the full variable domain reads DSGVTQTPKHLITATGQRVTLRCSPRSGDLSVYWYQQSLDQGLQFLIQYYNGEERAKGNILERFSAQQFPDLHSELNLSSLELGDSALYFCASSVGQGNEQYFGPGTRLTVT.

V gene TRBV6-6 combines with J gene TRBJ2-7; TRBD1 matches at 9 bases. The junction had 3 bases not matched to a gene; V was cut back by 6 bases and J by 0 bases. The CDR3 length is 14 residues. The germline gives CDR1 MNHNY, CDR2 SVGAGI (reference sequence). Written as DNA, the CDR3 is TGTGCCAGCAGCTGGGACAGGGCCTCCTACGAGCAGTACTTC. It yields the protein CASSWDRASYEQYF.

The chain uses TRBV4-1 and TRBJ1-1, with a tentative D call TRBD1 (5 bases). Germline CDR1 MGHRA, CDR2 YSYEKL. The CDR3 runs 13 residues. The V and J ends lost 4 bases and 1 base respectively, with 7 bases between them. The chain's CDR3 is CASSLQGNTEAFF. In nucleotides, the CDR3 is TGCGCCAGCAGCCTCCAGGGGAACACTGAAGCTTTCTTT.

CDR3 region: CSAFQREQYF. The CDR3 DNA is TGCAGTGCTTTTCAGCGCGAGCAGTACTTC. The rearrangement uses TRBV20-1 and TRBJ2-7; D unresolved. The germline CDR1 and CDR2 sequences are DFQATT and SNEGSKA (reference sequence). The CDR3 runs 10 residues. Trimming removed 5 bases from V and 6 bases from J, with 8 bases in between.

The genes are TRBV18 and TRBJ2-3; possibly TRBD1 for D (6 bases). The CDR3 is 15 residues long. Trimming shortened V by 3 bases and J by 1 base, and 11 bases separated the two germline ends. Germline V gives CDR1 KGHSH, CDR2 LQKENI. CDR3 loop: CASSPRAGGTDTQYF. The CDR3 DNA follows: TGTGCCAGCTCACCTCGAGCAGGGGGCACAGATACGCAGTATTTT.

The rearrangement uses TRBV27 and TRBJ2-7; maybe TRBD2 (6 bases). V was trimmed by 5 bases and J by 2 bases, leaving 13 bases between them. This CDR3 has 14 residues. Germline-derived CDR1 and CDR2 are MNHEY and SMNVEV (reference sequence). The CDR3 spells CASSPSGFTYEQYF. CDR3 sequence (DNA): TGTGCCAGCAGTCCCAGCGGGTTTACCTACGAGCAGTACTTC.

The J gene is TRBJ2-5, the V gene TRBV19, with a possible D match to TRBD2 (5 bases). V shed 5 bases and J shed 2 bases, with 24 bases lying between them. The germline CDR1 and CDR2 sequences are LNHDA and SQIVND (reference sequence). The CDR3 contains 18 residues. The CDR3 nucleotides read TGTGCCAGTAGTCCTAGCTCAGCTACAACGTTCGGGCAAGAGACCCAGTACTTC. Protein sequence: CASSPSSATTFGQETQYF.

This chain links TRBV5-4 with TRBJ2-4; a weak D match, TRBD1 (5 bases). V lost 1 base to trimming and J lost 0 bases, with 14 bases between them. Germline CDR1 reads SGHNT; CDR2 reads YYREEE (reference sequence). This CDR3 is built from 17 residues. In DNA form, the CDR3 reads TGTGCCAGCAGCTTGCGGACAAGTTCACTAGCCAAAAACATTCAGTACTTC. This gives the protein CASSLRTSSLAKNIQYF. The variable domain in full, completed from reference TRBV5-4 and TRBJ2-4, reads ETGVTQSPTHLIKTRGQQVTLRCSSQSGHNTVSWYQQALGQGPQFIFQYYREEENGRGNFPPRFSGLQFPNYSSELNVNALELDDSALYLCASSLRTSSLAKNIQYFGAGTRLSVL.

The rearrangement joins TRBV5-1 to TRBJ1-1; D is ambiguous. This CDR3 is 14 amino acids long. Germline CDR1 is SGHRS and CDR2 is YFSETQ. V lost 0 bases and J lost 11, with 17 bases in between. In nucleotides, the CDR3 is TGCGCCAGCAGCTTGGAGGTCGCAGGTCAGCACGCTTTCTTT. Encoded protein: CASSLEVAGQHAFF.

This clone occurred once. The rearrangement uses TRBV6-5 and TRBJ1-2; a weak D match, TRBD1 (5 bases). V was trimmed by 1 base and J by 4 bases, leaving 13 bases between them. Germline V gene sequence: CDR1 MNHEY, CDR2 SVGAGI. The CDR3 is 15 residues long. The DNA of the CDR3 is TGTGCCAGCAGTTACTGGGGGGGATCCCTCTATGGCTACACCTTC. Its translation is CASSYWGGSLYGYTF.

This clone was detected once. The rearrangement joins TRBV24-1 to TRBJ2-7; D perhaps matches TRBD2 (5 bases). The CDR3 is 17 amino acids. CDR1 is KGHDR, CDR2 SFDVKD, per germline. The V end lost 0 bases, the J end lost 5 bases, and 19 bases lay between the germline ends. This CDR3 is CATSDLRLDEGRDEQYF. CDR3 coding DNA: TGTGCCACCAGTGATTTGAGGTTAGATGAGGGTAGAGACGAGCAGTACTTC.

This clone was recorded a few times. This rearrangement joins TRBV6-4 to TRBJ2-3; TRBD1 matches at 7 bases. The CDR3 has 16 amino acids. With 3 bases clipped from V and 2 bases from J, the junction kept 8 bases outside the gene matches. Per germline, CDR1 MRHNA and CDR2 SNTAGT. For the CDR3, the DNA is TGTGCCAGCAGTGAGTCGGGGACAGATTACACAGATACGCAGTATTTT. Protein: CASSESGTDYTDTQYF.

This chain uses TRBV30 with TRBJ2-7, with 7 bases lining up with TRBD2. CDR1 is GTSNPN, CDR2 SVGIG, per germline (reference sequence). V gave up 3 bases and J gave up 0 bases; unmatched junction bases: 8. The CDR3 is made up of 15 amino acids. The CDR3 nucleotides read TGTGCCTGGAGCCCCCCTAGCGGCAGCTCCTACGAGCAGTACTTC. Residues: CAWSPPSGSSYEQYF. The variable domain in full, completed from reference TRBV30 and TRBJ2-7, reads SQTIHQWPATLVQPVGSPLSLECTVEGTSNPNLYWYRQAAGRGLQLLFYSVGIGQISSEVPQNLSASRPQDRQFILSSKKLLLSDSGFYLCAWSPPSGSSYEQYFGPGTRLTVT.

The gene calls are TRBV9 and TRBJ2-7; D is possibly TRBD2 (6 bases). This CDR3 is 15 amino acids long. Germline V CDR1 and CDR2: SGDLS, YYNGEE. The ends were cut back, 0 bases at V and 4 bases at J, with 14 bases in the middle. CDR3 bases: TGTGCCAGCAGCGTAGAAGATAGCGGAGGATACGAGCAGTACTTC. Encoded protein: CASSVEDSGGYEQYF.

This clone was seen once. V gene TRBV18 combines with J gene TRBJ1-4; D unresolved. The CDR3 is made up of 16 amino acids. Germline V gene data show CDR1 as KGHSH and CDR2 as LQKENI. V lost 6 bases, J lost 1 base, and 15 bases lay in between. The CDR3 loop is CASSLARAGTNEKLFF. Here the CDR3 DNA reads TGTGCCAGCTCCTTGGCGAGGGCCGGAACTAATGAAAAACTGTTTTTT. Combining the CDR3 with reference TRBV18 and TRBJ1-4 gives the whole variable domain NAGVMQNPRHLVRRRGQEARLRCSPMKGHSHVYWYRQLPEEGLKFMVYLQKENIIDESGMPKERFSAEFPKEGPSILRIQQVVRGDSAAYFCASSLARAGTNEKLFFGSGTQLSVL.

The rearrangement joins TRBV7-8 to TRBJ2-3, with 10 bases aligning to TRBD1. The CDR3 totals 15 residues. V was pared by 6 bases and J by 4 bases, with 7 bases of the junction left unmatched. Germline lookup yields CDR1 SGHVS and CDR2 FQNEAQ. CDR3 sequence reads: CASRHRDRGADTQYF. Written as DNA, the CDR3 is TGTGCCAGCAGGCACCGGGACAGGGGCGCAGATACGCAGTATTTT.

The rearrangement uses TRBV7-9 and TRBJ2-5; D possibly corresponds to TRBD1 (5 bases). Germline CDR1 is SEHNR and CDR2 is FQNEAQ (reference sequence). V shed 2 bases and J shed 5 bases, with 12 bases lying between them. The CDR3 length is 14 residues. In DNA, the CDR3 is TGTGCCAGCAGCTTAACTTGGGGCGTGGAGACCCAGTACTTC. It encodes CASSLTWGVETQYF.

The chain has TRBV27 and TRBJ2-7, with D perhaps TRBD2 (6 bases). There are 17 residues in the CDR3. Trimming removed 7 bases at V and 4 bases at J, with 26 bases between. CDR1 and CDR2 from the germline V gene are MNHEY and SMNVEV (reference sequence). CDR3 nucleotides: TGTGCCAGCACCCTCCCCGCCAATAAGACTAGGCGGTACGAGCAGTACTTC. This translates into CASTLPANKTRRYEQYF.

In its sample, this clone was seen a few times. The chain links TRBV7-9 to TRBJ1-1, with a tentative D call TRBD1 (6 bases). The CDR3 is 16 amino acids. Trimming removed 5 bases from V and 1 base from J, with 17 bases in between. CDR1 is SEHNR and CDR2 is FQNEAQ in the germline V gene (reference sequence). The CDR3 sequence: CASSPHRVWGNTEAFF. CDR3 in DNA: TGTGCCAGCAGCCCCCACAGGGTCTGGGGGAACACTGAAGCTTTCTTT.

The chain employs TRBV5-4 and TRBJ2-1; 16 bases map to TRBD2. Per the germline V gene, CDR1 is SGHNT and CDR2 is YYREEE (reference sequence). V lost 4 bases to trimming and J lost 15 bases; unmatched junction nucleotides: 13. This CDR3 spans 16 amino acids. This CDR3 is CASSGGTSGRAWAMFF. In DNA, the CDR3 is TGTGCCAGCAGCGGAGGGACTAGCGGGAGGGCCTGGGCGATGTTCTTC.

DNA of the CDR3: TGTGCCACCAGTGAAGGGGGACAGGGGGACACTGAAGCTTTCTTT. Translating it yields CATSEGGQGDTEAFF. This chain joins TRBV24-1 and TRBJ1-1; 11 nucleotides match TRBD1. The junction had 3 bases not matched to a gene; V was cut back by 4 bases and J by 3 bases. In germline, CDR1 is KGHDR, CDR2 SFDVKD. The CDR3 consists of 15 residues.

This sequence joins TRBV28 and TRBJ2-1; D not certain. V lost 2 bases, J lost 1 base, and 9 bases lay in between. From germline, CDR1 is MDHEN and CDR2 SYDVKM. The CDR3 sequence is 15 residues long. CDR3 in amino acids: CASSLGRSSYNEQFF. In DNA, the CDR3 is TGTGCCAGCAGTTTAGGTCGGAGTTCCTACAATGAGCAGTTCTTC.

This rearrangement joins TRBV5-4 to TRBJ2-7; TRBD2 is a possible D gene (5 bases). Germline lookup yields CDR1 SGHNT and CDR2 YYREEE (reference sequence). The V end was cut by 5 bases, the J end by 5 bases, with 20 bases between. The CDR3 consists of 15 residues. CDR3 sequence (DNA): TGTGCCAGCAGTCAAGGACTCGGGGTTACCAACGAGCAGTACTTC. Translation: CASSQGLGVTNEQYF.

V and J are TRBV5-1 and TRBJ2-1, with 9 bases matching TRBD1. With V trimmed by 4 bases and J by 7 bases, 6 bases remained unmatched. CDR3 length: 14 amino acids. Germline V gives CDR1 SGHRS, CDR2 YFSETQ. CDR3 in amino acids: CASSQGQGLNEQFF. In nucleotides, the CDR3 is TGCGCCAGCAGCCAGGGACAGGGACTAAATGAGCAGTTCTTC.

The V call is TRBV7-2, the J call TRBJ2-7; 8 bases map to TRBD2. CDR1 and CDR2 from the germline V gene are SGHTA and FQGNSA. This CDR3 spans 15 amino acids. Trimming cost V 5 bases and J 0 bases; bases outside gene matches: 6. The CDR3 sequence: CASSPLAVPSYEQYF. CDR3 DNA: TGTGCCAGCAGCCCACTAGCGGTCCCCTCCTACGAGCAGTACTTC.